The 16 T cell receptor beta chains listed next were all sequenced from one sample in a study of blood T cell repertoires in COVID-19. TCRdb's table, derived via immunoSEQ multiplex PCR, lists solely in-frame clones and lacks some. The sample lists 200,000 to 300,000 clones, about 85% occurring once. The source material was peripheral blood. All receptors come from a man aged 60 to 75 with acute or convalescent COVID-19.

The gene calls are TRBV7-2 and TRBJ1-1, with D unclear. Between the trimmed V and J ends, which lost 4 bases and 4 bases, there was a span of 16 bases. Germline V CDR1 and CDR2: SGHTA, FQGNSA. The CDR3 has 15 amino acids. The CDR3 region is CASSSEGGWVTEAFF. The CDR3 nucleotides read TGTGCCAGCAGCTCAGAGGGCGGTTGGGTCACTGAAGCTTTCTTT.

V gene TRBV2 combines with J gene TRBJ1-5; weak D call: TRBD1 (5 bases). From germline, CDR1 is SNHLY and CDR2 FYNNEI. The length of the CDR3 is 14 residues. The ends were cut back, 6 bases at V and 3 bases at J, with 12 bases in the middle. The CDR3 protein is CASREGSINQPQHF. The CDR3, as DNA: TGTGCCAGCAGGGAGGGGAGCATCAATCAGCCCCAGCATTTT.

The chain recombines TRBV10-3 with TRBJ2-3; D perhaps matches TRBD2 (5 bases). Between the trimmed V and J ends, which lost 8 bases and 4 bases, there was a span of 16 bases. CDR1 is ENHRY and CDR2 is SYGVKD in the germline V gene. There are 14 residues in the CDR3. CDR3 DNA: TGTGCCATCCGGCCCGTGGGGAGCCCAGATACGCAGTATTTT. Translated, it gives CAIRPVGSPDTQYF.

The chain has TRBV19 and TRBJ1-5; TRBD1 agrees at 7 bases. Germline V gene sequence: CDR1 LNHDA, CDR2 SQIVND (reference sequence). The V gene end was trimmed by 3 bases and the J gene end by 9 bases; junction bases not matched to a gene: 17. The CDR3 loop spans 17 amino acids. CDR3 protein: CASSIPGDRALERPQHF. The CDR3, as DNA: TGTGCCAGTAGTATTCCTGGCGACAGGGCTCTCGAGCGGCCCCAGCATTTT.

This chain connects TRBV7-6 to TRBJ2-6; 7 bases line up with TRBD1. The V gene end was trimmed by 5 bases and the J gene end by 2 bases; junction bases not matched to a gene: 12. Germline CDR1 reads SGHVS; CDR2 reads FNYEAQ. The CDR3 loop spans 18 amino acids. CDR3 bases: TGTGCCAGCAGCCTAGAGGTACAGGGGAGTACTGGGGCCAACGTCCTGACTTTC. This translates into CASSLEVQGSTGANVLTF.

The CDR3 region is CATDVTSGGMNEQFF. The DNA for the CDR3 is TGTGCCACCGACGTTACTAGCGGGGGAATGAATGAGCAGTTCTTC. This chain links TRBV3-1 (or the pseudogene TRBV3-2) with TRBJ2-1; 11 bases align to TRBD2. Germline values: CDR1 LGHDT, CDR2 YNNKEL (reference sequence). The CDR3 length is 15 residues. The trim removed 10 bases at V and 7 bases at J, leaving 12 bases unmatched.

The chain employs TRBV5-1 and TRBJ2-7, with 16 bases matching TRBD2. Germline loops: CDR1 SGHRS, CDR2 YFSETQ. The J segment lost 6 bases and the V segment lost 8 bases, leaving 5 bases of the junction unmatched. The CDR3 contains 14 residues. DNA for the CDR3: TGCGCCAGTACCGGGACTAGCGGGGGGGGCGAGCAGTACTTC. It is translated as CASTGTSGGGEQYF. The full variable domain, its missing parts supplied by reference TRBV5-1 and TRBJ2-7, is KAGVTQTPRYLIKTRGQQVTLSCSPISGHRSVSWYQQTPGQGLQFLFEYFSETQRNKGNFPGRFSGRQFSNSRSEMNVSTLELGDSALYLCASTGTSGGGEQYFGPGTRLTVT.

The genes are TRBV19 and TRBJ2-5; TRBD1 agrees at 10 bases. Germline V CDR1 and CDR2: LNHDA, SQIVND (reference sequence). The CDR3 runs 15 residues. The V segment lost 5 bases and the J segment 5 bases; nucleotides outside the gene matches: 8. This CDR3 reads CASSPRTGGRETQYF. For the CDR3, the DNA is TGTGCCAGTAGTCCGCGGACAGGGGGAAGGGAGACCCAGTACTTC.

The chain's CDR3 is CASSIWGDLNTQYF. CDR3 nucleotide sequence: TGTGCCAGTAGTATTTGGGGGGACCTAAATACGCAGTATTTT. This rearrangement joins TRBV19 to TRBJ2-3; TRBD2 might be the D (6 bases). This CDR3 spans 14 amino acids. V was shortened by 3 bases and J by 7 bases, with 14 bases between the two germline ends. Germline CDR1 and CDR2: LNHDA and SQIVND (reference sequence).

The chain joins TRBV19 to TRBJ2-7; TRBD1 matches 9 bases. Germline CDR1 and CDR2: LNHDA and SQIVND (reference sequence). The CDR3 length is 13 residues. Trimming removed 4 bases from V and 3 bases from J; junction bases left unmatched: 1. The DNA of the CDR3 is TGTGCCAGTAGTAGGGGACAGGGCTACGAGCAGTACTTC. Its protein product is CASSRGQGYEQYF.

The chain combines TRBV6-5 with TRBJ1-1, with D perhaps matching TRBD1 (5 bases). The CDR3 totals 14 residues. Germline V lookup: CDR1 MNHEY, CDR2 SVGAGI. Trimming left V 7 bases short and J 5 bases short, with 17 bases between. The DNA of the CDR3 is TGTGCCAGCAAGGAGGAGGGGTTGGGAACTGAAGCTTTCTTT. Amino acids: CASKEEGLGTEAFF.

V usage is TRBV5-1 and J usage is TRBJ1-5; TRBD1 aligns across 7 bases. Losses at the gene ends were 4 bases for V and 3 bases for J; bases not matched to a gene: 4. The CDR3 is made up of 14 amino acids. The germline gives CDR1 SGHRS, CDR2 YFSETQ. The CDR3 loop reads CASSEGQDNQPQHF. The CDR3 bases are TGCGCCAGCAGCGAAGGACAGGACAATCAGCCCCAGCATTTT.

The rearrangement joins TRBV3-1 (or the pseudogene TRBV3-2) to TRBJ2-1; D may be TRBD1 (6 bases). The V end was cut by 3 bases, the J end by 15 bases, with 18 bases between. Germline loops: CDR1 LGHDT, CDR2 YNNKEL (reference sequence). The CDR3 covers 13 residues. Here the CDR3 DNA reads TGTGCCAGCAGCCAGGGCCCACAGGGCAGGTGGTTCTTC. Its translation is CASSQGPQGRWFF.

The V and J genes are TRBV10-3 and TRBJ2-7, with 11 bases matching TRBD2. V lost 4 bases and J lost 4; bases outside the gene matches: 6. Germline V lookup: CDR1 ENHRY, CDR2 SYGVKD. The CDR3 has 15 amino acids. The CDR3 DNA is TGTGCCATCAGTGGTTTGACTAGCGGGGCGTACGAGCAGTACTTC. This codes for CAISGLTSGAYEQYF.

The V gene is TRBV11-2, the J gene TRBJ2-3; weak D call: TRBD2 (5 bases). The CDR3 extends over 16 amino acids. Germline CDR1 SGHAT, CDR2 FQNNGV. V lost 5 bases and J 2 bases, leaving 17 bases between the germline ends. DNA of the CDR3: TGTGCCAGCAGCCCTTCCCAGCGGATCCTCACAGATACGCAGTATTTT. Translation gives CASSPSQRILTDTQYF. Combining the CDR3 with reference TRBV11-2 and TRBJ2-3 gives the whole variable domain EAGVAQSPRYKIIEKRQSVAFWCNPISGHATLYWYQQILGQGPKLLIQFQNNGVVDDSQLPKDRFSAERLKGVDSTLKIQPAKLEDSAVYLCASSPSQRILTDTQYFGPGTRLTVL.

The genes are TRBV19 and TRBJ2-7, with TRBD1 matching over 8 bases. V lost 6 bases to trimming and J lost 5 bases; unmatched junction nucleotides: 9. Germline loops: CDR1 LNHDA, CDR2 SQIVND (reference sequence). This CDR3 is built from 14 residues. For the CDR3, the DNA is TGTGCCAGTAGGTCGGACAGGGCCGGGAACGAGCAGTACTTC. Translated, it gives CASRSDRAGNEQYF.